Detailed here is one TCR beta chain. This clonotype has more than one count but fewer than ten. What this receptor recognizes is not known. No quality values exist for individual bases; no much larger clone is one base distant. The data were taken from a study of T-cell reconstitution after alpha-beta-depleted transplantation in children (dated by TCRdb to about 2016). As for the study more broadly: T-cell immune reconstitution after TCRalphabeta/CD19-depleted allogeneic hematopoietic cell transplantation in children was quantitatively tracked in the study by means of TCR repertoire profiling.

What the work shows at the level of the full study, not this receptor alone: In some patients, the high TCRbeta diversity seen at day 60 was put down to recipient T cells and intrathymic progenitors that had survived conditioning. About two months after transplant, the apparently early recovery of alphabetaT-cell counts reportedly depended on just several hundred clones that had expanded rapidly and came from non-depleted graft cells. Hyperexpanded clone frequencies declined over subsequent months; after one year, T-cell counts and TCRbeta diversity were mostly attributed to newly produced T cells.

The sample's treatment or condition, from its label and the paper: allogeneic hematopoietic cell transplantation with graft depleted of TCRalphabeta T cells and CD19 B cells. The children who served as transplant recipients had been given grafts of TCRalphabeta/CD19-depleted allogeneic hematopoietic cells. The protocol used for the library was PCR. The instrument given in TCRdb is Illumina HiSeq 2500. TCR library preparation used molecular barcoding, with unique molecular identifiers applied to normalize quantification of the TCRbeta repertoire. TCRdb took the public reads, trimmed them with fastp at Q25, ran MiXCR for clone calling and kept in-frame beta chains. Each CDR3 protein gets just one entry, which takes the most common genes and DNA from the rows behind it. Here the sample has about 870,000 distinct CDR3 sequences; 16% occur a single time. About 4.6% of the sample lies in the top ten. V sheds 5 bases and J sheds 4 bases, leaving 15 bases between their ends. CDR1 SGHVS and CDR2 FNYEAQ were looked up in the germline V gene. The CDR3 numbers 14 residues from cysteine through phenylalanine. The DNA shown is the 42-base CDR3, in frame from base 1.

This receptor was taken from a male patient between 5 and 17 years old who had a stem cell transplant for acute lymphoblastic leukemia, so the T cells may come from the graft donor. The chain is assembled from TRBV7-6 and TRBJ2-7; matching of 6 bases hints at TRBD2 as the D gene. The specimen comprised PBMCs, mostly from graft donor cells, sampled 360 days after TCRalphabeta/CD19-depleted stem cell transplant. The DNA is TGTGCCAGCAGCCCCGGAGGGTCCAGGTACGAGCAGTACTTC. Its translation reads: CASSPGGSRYEQYF.